Given below is one TCR beta chain in context. TCRdb's copy holds only in-frame clones and misses some; the assay was immunoSEQ multiplex PCR. Of approximately 170,000 clones detected, roughly 84% appear once; the ten largest clones hold roughly 7.3%. The V end lost 2 bases, the J end lost 0 bases, and 11 bases lay between the germline ends. The CDR3 totals 15 residues. CDR1 and CDR2 (germline): MNHNS, SASEGT. The sample is drawn from a study of blood T cell repertoires in COVID-19. The TCR originated in a woman aged 45-60 years who had recovered from COVID-19. Material for sequencing was PBMCs or T cells enriched from blood (not recorded which). V gene TRBV6-1 combines with J gene TRBJ2-7; TRBD2 is a possible D gene (6 bases). CDR3 sequence: CASSEIAGFSYEQYF. CDR3 nucleotides: TGTGCCAGCAGTGAAATTGCGGGATTCTCCTACGAGCAGTACTTC.